The clone carrying this T cell receptor (beta chain) was seen repeatedly, ten times or more. Its antigen is not known. TCRdb called the RT-PCR reads again in MiXCR, with one record for every CDR3 protein. The top ten hold 8.5% to 14% of the sample, which has a few hundred thousand distinct CDR3 sequences, 13% to 15% seen once. This entry comes from a study of response to subunit inactivated influenza vaccine. Study-level findings and limits: That few new T cells are recruited by each seasonal influenza vaccination was the authors' suggestion.

The CDR3 has 11 residues. The germline V gene encodes CDR1 MNHEY and CDR2 SVGAGI. Germline trimming cut 6 bases from V and 12 bases from J; bases unmatched to any gene: 7. The sample consisted of PBMCs from blood, taken 12 days after vaccination. The sequence was collected from a man between 45 and 60 years old who received an inactivated influenza vaccine. V is TRBV6-5 and J is TRBJ1-1; 7 nucleotides agree with TRBD1. CDR3 sequence reads: CASRVDRATFF. The CDR3 DNA reads TGTGCCAGCAGGGTCGACAGGGCGACTTTCTTT.